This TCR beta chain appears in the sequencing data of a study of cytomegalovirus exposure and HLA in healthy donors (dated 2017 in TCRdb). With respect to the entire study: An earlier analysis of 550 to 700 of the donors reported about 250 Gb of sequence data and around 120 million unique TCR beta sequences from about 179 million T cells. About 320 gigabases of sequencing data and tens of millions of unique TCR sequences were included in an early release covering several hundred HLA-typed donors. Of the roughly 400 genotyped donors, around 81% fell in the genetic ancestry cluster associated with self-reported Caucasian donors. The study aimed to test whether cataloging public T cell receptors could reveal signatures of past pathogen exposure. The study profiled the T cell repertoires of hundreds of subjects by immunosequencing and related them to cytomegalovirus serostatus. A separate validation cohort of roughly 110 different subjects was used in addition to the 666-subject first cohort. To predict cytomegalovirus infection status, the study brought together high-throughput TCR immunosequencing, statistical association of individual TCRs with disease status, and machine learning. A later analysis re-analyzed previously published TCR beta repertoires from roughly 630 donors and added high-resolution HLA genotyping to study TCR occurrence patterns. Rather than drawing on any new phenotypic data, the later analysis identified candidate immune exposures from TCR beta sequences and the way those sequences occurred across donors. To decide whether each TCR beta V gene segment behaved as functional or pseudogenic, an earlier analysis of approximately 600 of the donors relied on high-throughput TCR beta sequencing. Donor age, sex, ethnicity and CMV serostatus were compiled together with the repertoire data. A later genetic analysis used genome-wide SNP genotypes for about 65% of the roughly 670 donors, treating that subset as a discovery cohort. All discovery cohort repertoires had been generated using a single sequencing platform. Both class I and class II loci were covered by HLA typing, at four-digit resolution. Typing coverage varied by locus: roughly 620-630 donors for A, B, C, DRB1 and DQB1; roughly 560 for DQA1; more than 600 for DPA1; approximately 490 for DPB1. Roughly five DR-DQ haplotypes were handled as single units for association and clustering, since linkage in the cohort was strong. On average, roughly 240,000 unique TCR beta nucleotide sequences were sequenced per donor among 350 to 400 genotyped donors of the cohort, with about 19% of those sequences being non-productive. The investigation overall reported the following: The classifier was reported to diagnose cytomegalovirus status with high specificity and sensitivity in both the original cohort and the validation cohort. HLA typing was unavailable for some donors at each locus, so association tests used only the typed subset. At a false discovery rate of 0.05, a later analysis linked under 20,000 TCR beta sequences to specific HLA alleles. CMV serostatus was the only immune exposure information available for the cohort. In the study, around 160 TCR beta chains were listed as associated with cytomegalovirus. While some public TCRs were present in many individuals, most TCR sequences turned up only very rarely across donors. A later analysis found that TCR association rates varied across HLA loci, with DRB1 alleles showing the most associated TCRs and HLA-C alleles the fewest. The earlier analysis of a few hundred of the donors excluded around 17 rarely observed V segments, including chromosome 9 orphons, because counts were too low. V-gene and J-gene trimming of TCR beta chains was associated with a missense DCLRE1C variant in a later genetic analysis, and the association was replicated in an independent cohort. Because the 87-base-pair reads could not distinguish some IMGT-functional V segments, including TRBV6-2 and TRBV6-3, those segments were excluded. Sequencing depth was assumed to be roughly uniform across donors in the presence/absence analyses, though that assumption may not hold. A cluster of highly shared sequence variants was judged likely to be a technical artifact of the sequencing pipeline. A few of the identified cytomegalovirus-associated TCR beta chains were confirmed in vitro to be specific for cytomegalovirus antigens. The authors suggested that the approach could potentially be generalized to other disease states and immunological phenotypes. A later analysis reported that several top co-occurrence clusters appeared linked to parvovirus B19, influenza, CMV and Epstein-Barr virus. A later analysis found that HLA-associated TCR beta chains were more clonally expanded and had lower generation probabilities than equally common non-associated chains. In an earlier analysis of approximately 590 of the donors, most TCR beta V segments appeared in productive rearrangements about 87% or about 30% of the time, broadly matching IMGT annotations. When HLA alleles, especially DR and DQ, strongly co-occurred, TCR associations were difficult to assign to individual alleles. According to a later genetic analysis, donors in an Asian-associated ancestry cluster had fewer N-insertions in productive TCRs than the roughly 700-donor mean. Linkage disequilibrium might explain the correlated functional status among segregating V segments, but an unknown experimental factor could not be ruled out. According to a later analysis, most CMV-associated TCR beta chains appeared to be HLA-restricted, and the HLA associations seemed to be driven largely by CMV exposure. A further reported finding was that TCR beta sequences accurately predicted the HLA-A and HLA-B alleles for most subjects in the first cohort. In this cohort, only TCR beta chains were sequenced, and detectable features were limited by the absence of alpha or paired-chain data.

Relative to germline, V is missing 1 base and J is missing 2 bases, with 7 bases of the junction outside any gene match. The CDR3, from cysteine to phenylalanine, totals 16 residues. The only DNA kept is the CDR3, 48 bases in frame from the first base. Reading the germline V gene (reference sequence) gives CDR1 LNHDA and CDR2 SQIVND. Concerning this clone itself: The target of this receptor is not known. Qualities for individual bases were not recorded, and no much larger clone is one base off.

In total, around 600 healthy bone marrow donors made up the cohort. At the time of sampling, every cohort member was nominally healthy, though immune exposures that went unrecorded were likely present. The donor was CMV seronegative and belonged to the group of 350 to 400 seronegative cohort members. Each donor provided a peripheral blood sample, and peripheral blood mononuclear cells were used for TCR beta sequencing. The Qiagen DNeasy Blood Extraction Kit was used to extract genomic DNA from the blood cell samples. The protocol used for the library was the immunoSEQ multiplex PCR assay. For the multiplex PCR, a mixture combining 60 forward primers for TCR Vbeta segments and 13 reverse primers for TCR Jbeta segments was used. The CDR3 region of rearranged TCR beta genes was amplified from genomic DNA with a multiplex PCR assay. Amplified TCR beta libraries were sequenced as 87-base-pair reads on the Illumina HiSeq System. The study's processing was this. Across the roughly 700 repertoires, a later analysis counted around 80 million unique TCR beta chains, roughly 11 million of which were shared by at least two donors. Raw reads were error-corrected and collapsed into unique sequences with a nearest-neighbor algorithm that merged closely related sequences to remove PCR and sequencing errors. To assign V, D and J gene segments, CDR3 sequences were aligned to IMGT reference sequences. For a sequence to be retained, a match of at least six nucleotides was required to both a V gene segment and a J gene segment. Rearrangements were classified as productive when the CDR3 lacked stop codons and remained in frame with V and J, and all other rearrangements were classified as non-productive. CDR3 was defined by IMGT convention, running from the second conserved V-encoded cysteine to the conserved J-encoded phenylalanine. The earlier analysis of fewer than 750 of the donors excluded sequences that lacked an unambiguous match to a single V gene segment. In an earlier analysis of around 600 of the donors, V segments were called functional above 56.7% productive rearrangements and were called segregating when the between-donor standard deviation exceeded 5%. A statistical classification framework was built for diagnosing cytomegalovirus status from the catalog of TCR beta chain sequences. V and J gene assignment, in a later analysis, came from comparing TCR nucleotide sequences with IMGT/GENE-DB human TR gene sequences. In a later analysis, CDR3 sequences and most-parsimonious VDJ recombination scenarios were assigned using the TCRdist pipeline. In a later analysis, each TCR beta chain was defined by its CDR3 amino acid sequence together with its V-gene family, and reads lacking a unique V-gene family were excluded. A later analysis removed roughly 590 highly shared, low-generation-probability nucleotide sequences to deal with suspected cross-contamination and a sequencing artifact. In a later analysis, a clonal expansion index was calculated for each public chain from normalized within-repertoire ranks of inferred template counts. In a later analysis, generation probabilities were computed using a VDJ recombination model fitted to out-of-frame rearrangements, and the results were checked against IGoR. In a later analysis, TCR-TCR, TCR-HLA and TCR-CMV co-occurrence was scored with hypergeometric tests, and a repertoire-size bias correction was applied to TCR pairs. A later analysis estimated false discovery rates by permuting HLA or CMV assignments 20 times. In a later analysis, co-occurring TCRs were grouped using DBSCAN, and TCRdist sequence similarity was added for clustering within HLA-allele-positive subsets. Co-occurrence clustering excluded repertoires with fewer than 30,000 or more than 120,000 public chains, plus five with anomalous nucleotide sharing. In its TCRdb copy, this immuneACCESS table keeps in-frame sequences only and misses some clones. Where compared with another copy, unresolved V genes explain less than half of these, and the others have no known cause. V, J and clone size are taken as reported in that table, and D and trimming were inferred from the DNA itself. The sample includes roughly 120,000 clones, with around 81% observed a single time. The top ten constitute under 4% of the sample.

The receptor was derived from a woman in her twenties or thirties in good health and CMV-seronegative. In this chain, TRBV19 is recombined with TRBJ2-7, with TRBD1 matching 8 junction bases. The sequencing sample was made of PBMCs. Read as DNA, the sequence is TGTGCCAGTAGTATAGTCGGGACAGGACCGACCTACGAGCAGTACTTC. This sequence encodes CASSIVGTGPTYEQYF.